The following is a TCR beta chain sequence with its context. This record belongs to a study of CD8 T cells in Susac syndrome. RNA, at about 0.5 to 1 ug, was reverse transcribed with random hexamers. Multiplex immunoSEQ PCR targeted 54 Vbeta and 13 Jbeta TCR beta segments. Using its own MiXCR run on the immunoSEQ multiplex PCR reads, TCRdb lists one record per CDR3 protein. This table holds 160,000 or so distinct CDR3 sequences, approximately 95% found once. Germline V gene lookup returns CDR1 DFQATT and CDR2 SNEGSKA (reference sequence). J gave up 7 bases and V 6 bases, and 9 bases lay outside the gene matches. The CDR3 runs to 14 residues.

This sequence was found in a human donor with multiple sclerosis. This sequence joins TRBV20-1 and TRBJ2-1, with TRBD2 matching over 10 bases. Sequencing was carried out using CD8+ T cells from PBMCs. CDR3 sequence reads: CSAEKREGGNEQFF. CDR3 coding DNA: TGCAGTGCCGAGAAGCGGGAGGGAGGGAATGAGCAGTTCTTC.